A single sample gave rise to the 16 T cell receptor beta chains below, sequenced in a study of T cells in Graves' hyperthyroidism and ophthalmopathy. TCR beta CDR3 regions were amplified from RNA. The TCR CDR3 was amplified in a first-round RT-PCR using the HTBI primer set. In TCRdb, the multiplex PCR reads were re-called with MiXCR into one record per CDR3 protein. The sample comprises about 380,000 distinct CDR3 sequences, about 13% of which are singletons, and 20% rests with the top ten. Sequences were obtained from blood. The origin of the receptors is a man younger than 40 with Graves' hyperthyroidism that later progressed to Graves' ophthalmopathy.

This clonotype was detected ten times or more. The genes are TRBV28 and TRBJ1-1, with D uncertain. The CDR3 is 14 amino acids. Trimming took 6 bases from V and 2 from J, leaving 13 bases between them. Germline V gene sequence: CDR1 MDHEN, CDR2 SYDVKM. The CDR3 here is CASSLQRRNTEAFF. The CDR3 DNA follows: TGTGCCAGCAGCTTACAGCGGAGAAACACTGAAGCTTTCTTT. The full variable domain, in which reference TRBV28 and TRBJ1-1 provide the parts outside the CDR3, is DVKVTQSSRYLVKRTGEKVFLECVQDMDHENMFWYRQDPGLGLRLIYFSYDVKMKEKGDIPEGYSVSREKKERFSLILESASTNQTSMYLCASSLQRRNTEAFFGQGTRLTVV.

The sample holds a few counts of this clonotype. The chain uses TRBV20-1 and TRBJ2-4, with D tentatively TRBD1 (6 bases). Germline CDR1 and CDR2: DFQATT and SNEGSKA (reference sequence). The length of the CDR3 is 12 residues. Trimming stripped 7 bases from V and 7 bases from J, with 14 bases between. Written as DNA, the CDR3 is TGCAGTGTTCCAGAGAGGGGGAACATTCAGTACTTC. Amino acids: CSVPERGNIQYF.

This clonotype was picked up many times. V and J are TRBV30 and TRBJ2-7; 8 bases fit TRBD2. The CDR3 covers 12 residues. V lost 5 bases and J lost 4; bases outside the gene matches: 4. The germline V gene has CDR1 GTSNPN and CDR2 SVGIG (reference sequence). The CDR3 coding sequence is TGTGCCTGGTCGGGGGGGACATACGAGCAGTACTTC. Amino acids: CAWSGGTYEQYF.

The chain has TRBV11-2 and TRBJ1-1; D might be TRBD1 (5 bases). CDR3 length: 14 residues. CDR1 and CDR2 from the germline V gene are SGHAT and FQNNGV. The V end lost 3 bases, the J end lost 5 bases, and 13 bases lay between the germline ends. The chain's CDR3 is CASSFFYEGTEAFF. The CDR3 nucleotides read TGTGCCAGCAGCTTCTTTTATGAGGGGACTGAAGCTTTCTTT.

This clonotype turned up a few times. V and J are TRBV7-8 and TRBJ1-2; D is unclear. Per the germline V gene, CDR1 is SGHVS and CDR2 is FQNEAQ. CDR3 length: 14 residues. The ends were cut back, 3 bases at V and 3 bases at J, with 11 bases in the middle. Written as DNA, the CDR3 is TGTGCCAGCAGCTTGGGGAGTATCGACTATGGCTACACCTTC. It specifies CASSLGSIDYGYTF. Complete variable domain (other parts from reference TRBV7-8 and TRBJ1-2): GAGVSQSPRYKVAKRGQDVALRCDPISGHVSLFWYQQALGQGPEFLTYFQNEAQLDKSGLPSDRFFAERPEGSVSTLKIQRTQQEDSAVYLCASSLGSIDYGYTFGSGTRLTVV.

Many counts were recorded for this clonotype. The genes are TRBV20-1 and TRBJ2-5; 8 bases match TRBD2. This CDR3 region has 13 residues. V trimming: 5 bases; J trimming: 5 bases; junction bases outside the gene matches: 7. Germline V gives CDR1 DFQATT, CDR2 SNEGSKA (reference sequence). The CDR3 region has the DNA TGCAGTGCTCGAGGGACTAGAGGGGAGACCCAGTACTTC. It yields the protein CSARGTRGETQYF.

To note about this clonotype: An end of the junction does not agree with germline; a read error may underlie this. The chain has TRBV20-1 and TRBJ1-6; TRBD1 might be the D (5 bases). The CDR3 is 14 amino acids. The germline V gene has CDR1 DFQATT and CDR2 SNEGSKA (reference sequence). The CDR3 DNA is TGCAGTGTTGACAGCTACTCCTATAATTCACTCCTCCACTTT. Encoded protein: CSVDSYSYNSLLHF.

This clonotype was seen many times. The chain employs TRBV6-1 and TRBJ2-7; TRBD2 aligns across 13 bases. The CDR3 runs to 15 residues. V lost 5 bases and J lost 7; bases outside the gene matches: 8. CDR1 is MNHNS and CDR2 is SASEGT in the germline V gene. The CDR3 nucleotides are TGTGCCAGCAGTTCGGGACTAGCGGGGTTTCTAGAGCAGTACTTC. Protein: CASSSGLAGFLEQYF.

This clonotype came up many times. V and J are TRBV11-3 and TRBJ1-6; 9 bases align to TRBD1. With 6 bases clipped from V and 6 bases from J, the junction kept 3 bases outside the gene matches. Germline V gene lookup returns CDR1 SGHNT and CDR2 YENEEA. CDR3 length equals 14 residues. The CDR3 sequence: CASREQGANSPLHF. For the CDR3, the DNA is TGTGCCAGCAGGGAACAGGGGGCTAATTCACCCCTCCACTTT.

The chain joins TRBV5-6 to TRBJ1-5; TRBD1 matches 8 bases. V gave up 4 bases and J gave up 6 bases; unmatched junction bases: 9. The CDR3 runs 15 residues. The V gene's germline CDR1 is SGHDT and CDR2 YYEEEE. This CDR3 reads CASSRRTGRGQPQHF. CDR3 DNA: TGTGCCAGCAGCCGACGGACAGGGAGGGGTCAGCCCCAGCATTTT.

This clonotype was seen ten or more times. This chain joins TRBV11-2 and TRBJ1-3; tentatively, D is TRBD1 (5 bases). CDR3 size: 15 residues. Germline assignment: CDR1 SGHAT and CDR2 FQNNGV. Trimming left V 2 bases short and J 3 bases short, with 11 bases between. Here the CDR3 DNA reads TGTGCCAGCAGCTTACAGGGTACTCATGGAAACACCATATATTTT. Translated: CASSLQGTHGNTIYF.

The chain uses TRBV6-1 and TRBJ2-3, with unresolved D. CDR1 is MNHNS, CDR2 SASEGT, per germline. This CDR3 is built from 13 residues. Trimming pared 2 bases from V and 3 bases from J, leaving 6 bases between. In DNA, the CDR3 is TGTGCCAGCAGTGAACCGGGTACAGATACGCAGTATTTT. Protein sequence: CASSEPGTDTQYF.

This clonotype was seen at least ten times. The genes are TRBV12-3 or TRBV12-4 and TRBJ1-5; 8 nucleotides agree with TRBD1. This CDR3 spans 14 amino acids. After removal of 7 bases from V and 2 bases from J, the junction contained 4 bases not matched to a gene. The CDR3 spells CASKPTGGNQPQHF. CDR3 in DNA: TGTGCCAGCAAGCCGACAGGGGGCAATCAGCCCCAGCATTTT.

In its sample, this clonotype was seen many times. This chain joins TRBV27 and TRBJ1-5; the match to TRBD1 covers 7 bases. This CDR3 is built from 13 residues. Germline CDR1 reads MNHEY; CDR2 reads SMNVEV (reference sequence). V gave up 5 bases and J gave up 6 bases; unmatched junction bases: 4. The CDR3, as DNA: TGTGCCAGCAGTCCAGACAGGGTTCAGCCCCAGCATTTT. Translation gives CASSPDRVQPQHF.

The genes are TRBV10-1 and TRBJ2-2; no definite D call. The CDR3 runs to 16 residues. Trimming cost V 3 bases and J 1 base, with 12 bases left between them. Germline V gives CDR1 WNHNN, CDR2 SYGVQD (reference sequence). The CDR3 nucleotides are TGCGCCAGCAGTGAATTGCGTCCTCAGAACACCGGGGAGCTGTTTTTT. Translating gives CASSELRPQNTGELFF.

This clonotype was detected ten times or more. The chain carries TRBV19 and TRBJ1-5, with 10 bases fitting TRBD1. The CDR3 totals 15 residues. CDR1 LNHDA and CDR2 SQIVND come from the germline V gene (reference sequence). V trimming: 5 bases; J trimming: 5 bases; junction bases outside the gene matches: 6. The CDR3, as DNA: TGTGCCAGTAGTGTGGGACAGGGGACCTATCAGCCCCAGCATTTT. It translates to CASSVGQGTYQPQHF.